This TCR beta chain was captured by sequencing in a study of early T cells in non-severe SARS-CoV-2 infection. This clonotype came up many times. TCRdb analysed the 5' RACE reads with MiXCR anew, one entry per CDR3 protein. In the table there are fewer than 60,000 distinct CDR3 sequences, 9.5% to 11% of which are singletons. Unmatched junction bases numbered 8, after V lost 6 bases and J lost 7 bases. Germline CDR1 SNHLY, CDR2 FYNNEI. The CDR3 consists of 13 residues. The V gene is TRBV2, the J gene TRBJ1-2, with 7 bases that match TRBD1. The sample taken for sequencing was whole blood. The receptor's source is an adult who was a healthcare worker with PCR-confirmed SARS-CoV-2 infection or an uninfected control (not recorded which). In nucleotides, the CDR3 is TGTGCCAGCAGGGGGGACAGCCTTGGTGGCTACACCTTC. Its protein is CASRGDSLGGYTF.